This T cell receptor (beta chain) was sequenced in a study of CD8+CD57+ T cells in acquired aplastic anemia. CD8+CD57+ cell expansion, shown by flow cytometry, had occurred in the patients selected for sequencing. TCR beta VDJ and CDR3 profiles were obtained from a genomic DNA template. One entry per CDR3 protein results from TCRdb running MiXCR on the reads. Here the sample spans fewer than 250,000 distinct CDR3 sequences, around 43% being singletons. This CDR3 is built from 12 residues. Trimming removed 7 bases from V and 7 bases from J, with 11 bases in between. Germline values: CDR1 LNHDA, CDR2 SQIVND (reference sequence).

V is TRBV19 and J is TRBJ1-5, with no clear D. The sequence came from a human donor with aplastic anemia. Sample: sorted CD4+, CD8+, or CD8+CD57+ T cells (not recorded which) from PBMCs. This CDR3 reads CASTGVGQPQHF. The CDR3 region has the DNA TGTGCCAGTACAGGCGTAGGGCAGCCCCAGCATTTT. Looking up the rest from reference TRBV19 and TRBJ1-5 gives the full variable domain: DGGITQSPKYLFRKEGQNVTLSCEQNLNHDAMYWYRQDPGQGLRLIYYSQIVNDFQKGDIAEGYSVSREKKESFPLTVTSAQKNPTAFYLCASTGVGQPQHFGDGTRLSIL.